Below, 30 T cell receptor beta chains from the same sample are listed, as sequenced in a study of STAT3 mutations in large granular lymphocyte leukemia. The table came from immunoSEQ multiplex PCR; TCRdb's copy has only in-frame clones and leaves some out. The sample lists tens of thousands of clones; 80% to 85% were seen once. The antigens of these receptors remain unknown. Findings and caveats of the study: Every T-LGLL patient had at least one immunodominant TCRbeta clonotype.

The material sequenced was PBMCs. All receptors derive from a human donor with T large granular lymphocyte leukemia. Some clones in this sample may be carry-over from other donors' samples.

Concerning this clone: The DNA is omitted, as the CDR3 cannot be located on it reliably, and the CDR3 follows TCRdb's listing. This chain uses TRBV7-2 with TRBJ1-5; no DNA check was done on the table's D call, TRBD1. CDR1 is SGHTA and CDR2 is FQGNSA in the germline V gene. The CDR3 extends over 17 residues, inclusive of both ends. CDR3 sequence: CASSFGPGGAGNQPQHF.

The chain couples TRBV18 to TRBJ1-6; D unclear. Germline V gene lookup returns CDR1 KGHSH and CDR2 LQKENI. The CDR3 runs to 14 residues. V was trimmed by 6 bases and J by 8 bases, leaving 14 bases between them. Here the CDR3 DNA reads TGTGCCAGCTCCCGAGGACGGGTTGATTCACCCCTCCACTTT. Its translation is CASSRGRVDSPLHF.

The V call is TRBV28, the J call TRBJ2-7; TRBD2 agrees at 12 bases. The CDR3 totals 14 residues. J lost 6 bases, V lost 7 bases, and 7 bases had no gene match. Germline V lookup: CDR1 MDHEN, CDR2 SYDVKM. In DNA, the CDR3 is TGTGCCAGCACCACTAGCGGGGGGCCCGCCGAGCAGTACTTC. Protein sequence: CASTTSGGPAEQYF.

This chain uses TRBV28 with TRBJ1-5; 7 positions match TRBD1. The CDR3 consists of 14 residues. Per the germline V gene, CDR1 is MDHEN and CDR2 is SYDVKM. Trimming cost V 5 bases and J 5 bases; bases outside gene matches: 6. In nucleotides, the CDR3 is TGTGCCAGCAGTCTTCCGGGACAGCATCAGCCCCAGCATTTT. Residues: CASSLPGQHQPQHF. Filled out from reference TRBV28 and TRBJ1-5, the complete variable domain reads DVKVTQSSRYLVKRTGEKVFLECVQDMDHENMFWYRQDPGLGLRLIYFSYDVKMKEKGDIPEGYSVSREKKERFSLILESASTNQTSMYLCASSLPGQHQPQHFGDGTRLSIL.

This clone counts as medium-sized. The gene calls are TRBV6-5 and TRBJ1-6; 7 bases are shared with TRBD1. The CDR3 sequence is 14 residues long. V gave up 5 bases and J gave up 5 bases; unmatched junction bases: 3. CDR1 is MNHEY, CDR2 SVGAGI, per germline. The CDR3 here is CASSPGTDNSPLHF. The CDR3 coding sequence is TGTGCCAGCAGTCCCGGGACAGATAATTCACCCCTCCACTTT.

The chain links TRBV7-9 to TRBJ1-1; D is perhaps TRBD1 (5 bases). The CDR3 has 16 residues. CDR1 is SEHNR and CDR2 is FQNEAQ in the germline V gene (reference sequence). Trimming took 3 bases from V and 0 from J, leaving 14 bases between them. The CDR3 protein is CASSLLQVPLNTEAFF. CDR3 sequence (DNA): TGTGCCAGCAGCTTGTTACAGGTCCCCTTGAACACTGAAGCTTTCTTT.

This chain links TRBV9 with TRBJ1-6, with no clear D. Trimming cost V 3 bases and J 6 bases, with 7 bases left between them. This CDR3 comprises 13 residues. The germline V gene has CDR1 SGDLS and CDR2 YYNGEE. CDR3 in DNA: TGTGCCAGCAGCGCCGAAGGTAATTCACCCCTCCACTTT. Translating gives CASSAEGNSPLHF.

This rearrangement joins TRBV6-5 to TRBJ1-2; D remains ambiguous. Trimming took 0 bases from V and 0 from J, leaving 8 bases between them. The CDR3 is made up of 15 amino acids. Per the germline V gene, CDR1 is MNHEY and CDR2 is SVGAGI. CDR3 residues: CASSYSEGSNYGYTF. Written as DNA, the CDR3 is TGTGCCAGCAGTTACTCGGAGGGCTCTAACTATGGCTACACCTTC.

The chain couples TRBV11-2 to TRBJ2-1; no clear D gene. Germline V lookup: CDR1 SGHAT, CDR2 FQNNGV. The CDR3 loop spans 13 amino acids. Trimming shortened V by 3 bases and J by 7 bases, and 10 bases separated the two germline ends. CDR3 sequence: CASSLSGRNEQFF. The DNA of the CDR3 is TGTGCCAGCAGCTTGAGTGGACGGAATGAGCAGTTCTTC.

The chain recombines TRBV29-1 with TRBJ1-2; D is unclear. The V and J ends lost 7 bases and 2 bases respectively, with 11 bases between them. The CDR3 has 12 residues. In germline, CDR1 is SQVTM, CDR2 ANQGSEA. The CDR3 DNA sequence: TGCAGCGCCCGGACGGCGAACTATGGCTACACCTTC. Translated, it gives CSARTANYGYTF.

The rearrangement joins TRBV28 to TRBJ1-5; the match to TRBD1 covers 7 bases. The CDR3 runs 15 residues. Germline lookup yields CDR1 MDHEN and CDR2 SYDVKM. Germline trimming cut 2 bases from V and 4 bases from J; bases unmatched to any gene: 5. In DNA form, the CDR3 reads TGTGCCAGCAGTTTAGACCAGGGGGAGAATCAGCCCCAGCATTTT. It codes for CASSLDQGENQPQHF.

This sequence joins TRBV7-9 and TRBJ1-1; D remains unclear. The V gene lost 5 bases and the J gene lost 5 bases, with 21 bases spanning the gap. The CDR3 is made up of 16 amino acids. Germline V CDR1 and CDR2: SEHNR, FQNEAQ (reference sequence). For the CDR3, the DNA is TGTGCCAGCAGCCCAACGGTCGGCTCAGGTGTGACTGAAGCTTTCTTT. This codes for CASSPTVGSGVTEAFF.

The chain uses TRBV5-1 and TRBJ2-3, with unresolved D. V lost 0 bases, J lost 0 bases, and 8 bases lay in between. This CDR3 has 15 residues. Germline loops: CDR1 SGHRS, CDR2 YFSETQ. The chain's CDR3 is CASSLVGSSTDTQYF. CDR3 DNA: TGCGCCAGCAGCTTGGTCGGATCTAGCACAGATACGCAGTATTTT.

On this clone: In the same sample, other DNA sequences code for this CDR3. This chain uses TRBV7-9 with TRBJ1-4, with TRBD1 matching 9 bases. There are 14 residues in the CDR3. Trimming removed 5 bases from V and 5 bases from J; junction bases left unmatched: 3. Per the germline V gene, CDR1 is SEHNR and CDR2 is FQNEAQ (reference sequence). CDR3: CASSKDRGNEKLFF. The CDR3 nucleotides are TGTGCCAGCAGCAAGGACAGGGGAAATGAAAAACTGTTTTTT.

The genes are TRBV5-1 and TRBJ2-3; D call uncertain. The germline CDR1 and CDR2 sequences are SGHRS and YFSETQ. The CDR3 consists of 14 residues. Trimming took off 0 bases at V and 3 bases at J, with 8 bases between the two ends. CDR3 sequence (DNA): TGCGCCAGCAGCTTGGGGGCCGGAACAGATACGCAGTATTTT. This encodes CASSLGAGTDTQYF.

This sequence joins TRBV4-3 and TRBJ1-5; D unclear. The V gene's germline CDR1 is LGHNA and CDR2 YSLEER. The CDR3 covers 15 residues. V shed 1 base and J shed 6 bases, with 13 bases lying between them. The CDR3 reads CASSQVELACQPQHF. The CDR3 region has the DNA TGCGCCAGCAGCCAAGTTGAGTTAGCCTGTCAGCCCCAGCATTTT.

V usage is TRBV7-2 and J usage is TRBJ2-2; tentative D call: TRBD2 (5 bases). Trimming shortened V by 5 bases and J by 3 bases, and 10 bases separated the two germline ends. The germline gives CDR1 SGHTA, CDR2 FQGNSA. This CDR3 has 14 amino acids. CDR3 residues: CASSRRTDTGELFF. The DNA of the CDR3 is TGTGCCAGCAGCCGAAGGACTGACACCGGGGAGCTGTTTTTT.

The chain uses TRBV25-1 and TRBJ2-2; D possibly corresponds to TRBD1 (5 bases). V was clipped by 6 bases and J by 0 bases, with 11 bases between them. The CDR3 extends over 15 amino acids. Germline V gene lookup returns CDR1 MGHDK and CDR2 SYGVNS. The CDR3 reads CASRPQATNTGELFF. CDR3 coding DNA: TGTGCCAGCAGACCACAGGCCACGAACACCGGGGAGCTGTTTTTT. Full variable domain (missing parts from reference TRBV25-1 and TRBJ2-2): EADIYQTPRYLVIGTGKKITLECSQTMGHDKMYWYQQDPGMELHLIHYSYGVNSTEKGDLSSESTVSRIRTEHFPLTLESARPSHTSQYLCASRPQATNTGELFFGEGSRLTVL.

The gene calls are TRBV9 and TRBJ2-1, with D unclear. Germline assignment: CDR1 SGDLS and CDR2 YYNGEE. The V gene lost 4 bases and the J gene lost 5 bases, with 4 bases spanning the gap. This CDR3 is built from 11 residues. CDR3 bases: TGTGCCAGCAGCCTGCACAATGAGCAGTTCTTC. Protein product: CASSLHNEQFF.

The chain carries TRBV7-2 and TRBJ1-4, with D maybe TRBD1 (5 bases). The germline CDR1 and CDR2 sequences are SGHTA and FQGNSA. The CDR3 spans 15 residues. V was clipped by 4 bases and J by 4 bases, with 13 bases between them. The CDR3 bases are TGTGCCAGCAGCTCCATGGGGGGAAGTAATGAAAAACTGTTTTTT. It yields the protein CASSSMGGSNEKLFF.

The chain combines TRBV4-1 with TRBJ1-1; D is uncertain. Germline CDR1 is MGHRA and CDR2 is YSYEKL. There are 11 residues in the CDR3. With 3 bases removed from V and 11 bases from J, the gap between germline ends came to 10 bases. The CDR3: CASSQGIEAFF. DNA for the CDR3: TGCGCCAGCAGCCAGGGGATAGAGGCTTTCTTT.

CDR3 sequence: CASSQGLDTEAFF. CDR3 coding DNA: TGTGCCAGCAGCCAGGGGCTGGACACTGAAGCTTTCTTT. The chain couples TRBV7-9 to TRBJ1-1; D perhaps matches TRBD1 (6 bases). The CDR3 extends over 13 amino acids. CDR1 SEHNR and CDR2 FQNEAQ come from the germline V gene (reference sequence). Deletions cut 5 bases from V and 3 bases from J, with 10 bases between. The whole variable domain, filled in from reference TRBV7-9 and TRBJ1-1, reads DTGVSQNPRHKITKRGQNVTFRCDPISEHNRLYWYRQTLGQGPEFLTYFQNEAQLEKSRLLSDRFSAERPKGSFSTLEIQRTEQGDSAMYLCASSQGLDTEAFFGQGTRLTVV.

The CDR3 loop reads CASSLVSGEPRGYGYTF. In nucleotides, the CDR3 is TGTGCCAGCAGCTTAGTATCAGGGGAGCCGAGGGGCTATGGCTACACCTTC. V usage is TRBV7-2 and J usage is TRBJ1-2; TRBD1 might be the D (6 bases). CDR1 and CDR2 from the germline V gene are SGHTA and FQGNSA. The V gene lost 1 base and the J gene lost 4 bases, with 19 bases spanning the gap. The CDR3 covers 17 residues.

V usage is TRBV30 and J usage is TRBJ1-1, with D tentatively TRBD1 (5 bases). The germline V and J ends were trimmed by 0 bases and 4 bases, with 12 bases remaining between them. The CDR3 consists of 14 residues. CDR1 is GTSNPN and CDR2 is SVGIG in the germline V gene (reference sequence). CDR3 coding DNA: TGTGCCTGGAGTGTACCCCGGGGGGGCACTGAAGCTTTCTTT. This sequence encodes CAWSVPRGGTEAFF.

The gene calls are TRBV7-2 and TRBJ1-1; unclear D gene. Germline V gives CDR1 SGHTA, CDR2 FQGNSA. Trimming stripped 5 bases from V and 3 bases from J, with 10 bases between. CDR3 length: 13 amino acids. The DNA of the CDR3 is TGTGCCAGCAGCCCCCGGTCGGACACTGAAGCTTTCTTT. It is translated as CASSPRSDTEAFF. The full variable domain, with the rest looked up from reference TRBV7-2 and TRBJ1-1, is GAGVSQSPSNKVTEKGKDVELRCDPISGHTALYWYRQSLGQGLEFLIYFQGNSAPDKSGLPSDRFSAERTGGSVSTLTIQRTQQEDSAVYLCASSPRSDTEAFFGQGTRLTVV.

The chain is built from TRBV9 and TRBJ1-3; 7 nucleotides align to TRBD1. The germline CDR1 and CDR2 sequences are SGDLS and YYNGEE. The V and J ends lost 2 bases and 0 bases, in that order; junction bases with no gene match: 2. There are 15 residues in the CDR3. The CDR3 spells CASSVGTASGNTIYF. In DNA, the CDR3 is TGTGCCAGCAGCGTGGGGACAGCCTCTGGAAACACCATATATTTT.

V is TRBV5-6 and J is TRBJ1-5; the D gene is possibly TRBD1 (5 bases). The CDR3 sequence is 14 residues long. Germline CDR1 reads SGHDT; CDR2 reads YYEEEE. The V gene lost 0 bases and the J gene lost 10 bases, with 14 bases spanning the gap. The CDR3 is CASSLGWGLEPQHF. In DNA, the CDR3 is TGTGCCAGCAGCTTGGGGTGGGGACTTGAACCCCAGCATTTT.

The chain recombines TRBV2 with TRBJ2-7; maybe TRBD1 (6 bases). In germline, CDR1 is SNHLY, CDR2 FYNNEI. The CDR3 is made up of 15 amino acids. The V end lost 6 bases, the J end lost 0 bases, and 15 bases lay between the germline ends. The CDR3 DNA follows: TGTGCCAGCAGCGAACGGGACACGGGCTCCTACGAGCAGTACTTC. It is translated as CASSERDTGSYEQYF.

The V call is TRBV6-5, the J call TRBJ2-5; 7 bases are a match to TRBD2. CDR1 and CDR2 (germline): MNHEY, SVGAGI. The CDR3 runs to 11 residues. V lost 8 bases to trimming and J lost 4 bases; unmatched junction nucleotides: 1. CDR3: CASWGGETQYF. The CDR3 DNA reads TGTGCCAGCTGGGGGGGAGAGACCCAGTACTTC.

The rearrangement joins TRBV4-3 to TRBJ2-1; 9 bases are shared with TRBD1. The germline gives CDR1 LGHNA, CDR2 YSLEER. This CDR3 region has 19 residues. V lost 1 base and J lost 0; bases outside the gene matches: 10. This CDR3 reads CASSQALGQGLGSYNEQFF. The DNA for the CDR3 is TGCGCCAGCAGCCAAGCATTGGGACAGGGTTTGGGCTCCTACAATGAGCAGTTCTTC.